This T cell receptor (beta chain) was retrieved from a study of shared clonotypes between healthy human individuals. Whole-study findings and limits: Among donors, clonotype sharing was expected to be affected by sequencing depth.

The germline V gene has CDR1 SGHVS and CDR2 FNYEAQ. V lost 8 bases, J lost 6 bases, and 9 bases lay in between. The CDR3 runs 11 residues. This clone was seen many times. Its antigen remains unknown. Profiling relied on immunoSEQ multiplex PCR, and the TCRdb table lists in-frame clones only, not all of them. Of some 350,000 clones listed, approximately 79% are singletons. The chain employs TRBV7-6 and TRBJ2-3; D is uncertain. The source of this sequence is a man younger than 40 in good health. Source material: memory CD4+ T cells sorted from blood. Subset of the sample: CD45RA-negative fraction. The CDR3 spells CASSSLDTQYF. The CDR3 nucleotides are TGTGCCAGCTCCAGTTTGGATACGCAGTATTTT. The full variable domain, completed using reference TRBV7-6 and TRBJ2-3, is GAGVSQSPRYKVTKRGQDVALRCDPISGHVSLYWYRQALGQGPEFLTYFNYEAQQDKSGLPNDRFSAERPEGSISTLTIQRTEQRDSAMYRCASSSLDTQYFGPGTRLTVL.